The source of this T cell receptor beta chain is a study of shared clonotypes between healthy human individuals. The table came from immunoSEQ multiplex PCR; TCRdb's copy has only in-frame clones and leaves some out. In the table there are about 700,000 clones, roughly 70% of which are singletons. The CDR3 extends over 12 amino acids. V was trimmed by 0 bases and J by 7 bases, leaving 4 bases between them. Germline V gene data show CDR1 as SGDLS and CDR2 as YYNGEE. Material for sequencing was memory CD4+ T cells sorted from blood. Subset here: CD45RA-negative fraction. The sequence was obtained from a woman aged 25 to 45 in good health. V usage is TRBV9 and J usage is TRBJ2-2; D remains unclear. CDR3 protein: CASSVVGGELFF. CDR3 in DNA: TGTGCCAGCAGCGTAGTTGGCGGGGAGCTGTTTTTT.